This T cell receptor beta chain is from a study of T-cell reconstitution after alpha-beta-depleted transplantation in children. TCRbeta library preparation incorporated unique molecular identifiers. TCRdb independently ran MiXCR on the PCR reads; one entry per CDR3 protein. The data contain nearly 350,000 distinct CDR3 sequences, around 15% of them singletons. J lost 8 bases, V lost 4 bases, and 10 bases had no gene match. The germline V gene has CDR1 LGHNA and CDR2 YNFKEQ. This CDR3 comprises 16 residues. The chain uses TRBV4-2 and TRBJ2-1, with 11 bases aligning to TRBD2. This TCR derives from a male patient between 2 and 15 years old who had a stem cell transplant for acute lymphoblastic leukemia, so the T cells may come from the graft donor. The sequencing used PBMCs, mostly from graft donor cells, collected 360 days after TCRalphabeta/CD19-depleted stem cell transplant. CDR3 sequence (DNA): TGTGCCAGCAGCCCCTTAGCGGGAGGGCCAATGGATGAGCAGTTCTTC. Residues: CASSPLAGGPMDEQFF.